The 7 T cell receptor beta chains below come from one sample, sequenced in a study of T-cell memory formation after mild COVID-19. TCRdb ran MiXCR on the 5' RACE reads and lists one entry per CDR3 protein. Of a few hundred thousand distinct CDR3 sequences detected, around 21% appear once; the ten largest clones hold 12%. The sample consisted of PBMCs or a T cell subset sorted from them (not recorded which). These receptors were taken from an adult woman who had mild COVID-19 (a few samples of this study predate the infection). Cell type and time point are not known.

The chain recombines TRBV7-3 with TRBJ2-1; D might be TRBD2 (6 bases). The germline CDR1 and CDR2 sequences are SGHTA and FQGTGA. V lost 2 bases and J lost 3, with 11 bases in between. This CDR3 spans 15 amino acids. The CDR3 is CASSLGGSGYNEQFF. DNA for the CDR3: TGTGCCAGCAGCTTAGGCGGTAGCGGCTACAATGAGCAGTTCTTC.

The chain links TRBV29-1 to TRBJ2-1; D is unresolved. Germline CDR1 is SQVTM and CDR2 is ANQGSEA. The CDR3 spans 12 residues. The V end was cut by 8 bases, the J end by 8 bases, with 16 bases between. The CDR3 DNA reads as TGCAGCATTGCGTCCCCCTGGGATGAGCAGTTCTTC. Translated: CSIASPWDEQFF.

The table lists this clonotype with a few counts. V is TRBV6-4 and J is TRBJ2-1; D possibly corresponds to TRBD1 (5 bases). There are 15 residues in the CDR3. The germline CDR1 and CDR2 sequences are MRHNA and SNTAGT. The V end lost 0 bases, the J end lost 9 bases, and 15 bases lay between the germline ends. CDR3 residues: CASSDSGQEGAEQFF. The CDR3 DNA is TGTGCCAGCAGTGACTCAGGCCAGGAAGGGGCTGAGCAGTTCTTC.

The genes are TRBV4-1 and TRBJ2-1, with TRBD1 matching 8 bases. The germline gives CDR1 MGHRA, CDR2 YSYEKL. Germline trimming cut 2 bases from V and 5 bases from J; bases unmatched to any gene: 5. The CDR3 consists of 15 residues. CDR3 in DNA: TGCGCCAGCAGCCAACTCGGGACAGGTGACAATGAGCAGTTCTTC. This gives the protein CASSQLGTGDNEQFF.

This clonotype has more than one count but fewer than ten. V usage is TRBV27 and J usage is TRBJ1-1, with TRBD1 as a possible D gene (6 bases). The length of the CDR3 is 15 residues. Germline assignment: CDR1 MNHEY and CDR2 SMNVEV (reference sequence). V gave up 5 bases and J gave up 3 bases, with 16 bases separating them. CDR3 in amino acids: CASSPRQVLDTEAFF. CDR3 DNA sequence: TGTGCCAGCAGTCCTAGACAGGTTTTGGACACTGAAGCTTTCTTT.

This sequence joins TRBV20-1 and TRBJ2-7; 9 bases fit TRBD1. Germline loops: CDR1 DFQATT, CDR2 SNEGSKA (reference sequence). Losses at the gene ends were 3 bases for V and 3 bases for J; bases not matched to a gene: 0. The CDR3 is made up of 12 amino acids. The CDR3 coding sequence is TGCAGTGCTAGGGGACAGGGCTACGAGCAGTACTTC. It codes for CSARGQGYEQYF.

This chain uses TRBV6-1 with TRBJ2-7, with 10 bases that match TRBD1. Germline V gives CDR1 MNHNS, CDR2 SASEGT. The V segment lost 1 base and the J segment 5 bases; nucleotides outside the gene matches: 8. The CDR3 is 16 amino acids. CDR3 sequence reads: CASSEEAGQGSDEQYF. In DNA form, the CDR3 reads TGTGCCAGCAGTGAAGAAGCGGGACAGGGGAGCGACGAGCAGTACTTC.